This TCR beta chain derives from a study of radiotherapy plus CTLA-4 blockade in lung cancer. The study, taken as a whole, reports: There was expansion of tumor-derived TCR clones in blood after radiotherapy plus ipilimumab. Early blood T cell clone dynamics, with interferon-beta, were reported to best predict response.

Concerning this clone itself: Antigen specificity is unknown.

Repertoires were generated with immunoSEQ multiplex PCR, while TCRdb's copy carries only in-frame clones and drops some. Found here are about 100,000 clones, roughly 80% of them singletons; the top ten hold around 0.8%. Those with chemo-refractory metastatic non-small-cell lung cancer were treated with focal radiation combined with CTLA-4 blockade using ipilimumab. V gave up 2 bases and J gave up 13 bases, with 14 bases separating them. This CDR3 contains 13 residues. From germline, CDR1 is LNHNV and CDR2 YYDKDF (reference sequence). This TCR was recovered from a human donor with non-small cell lung cancer who had stable disease on radiotherapy plus ipilimumab. The sample consisted of peripheral blood, taken from a patient treated with radiotherapy plus ipilimumab. The chain carries TRBV15 and TRBJ1-4, with a weak D call TRBD1 (5 bases). The CDR3 is CATSRSIDRGLFF. The CDR3 coding sequence is TGTGCCACCAGCAGATCAATAGACAGAGGACTGTTTTTT. Filled out from reference TRBV15 and TRBJ1-4, the complete variable domain reads DAMVIQNPRYQVTQFGKPVTLSCSQTLNHNVMYWYQQKSSQAPKLLFHYYDKDFNNEADTPDNFQSRRPNTSFCFLDIRSPGLGDTAMYLCATSRSIDRGLFFGSGTQLSVL.